The clone carrying this T cell receptor beta chain has a handful of counts. The antigen is undetermined. One end of the junction varies from germline; a read error may be responsible. Reliance was placed on clinical symptoms, serum thyroxine, TRAb, thyroid ultrasound and orbital computed tomography for diagnosis. The starting material, about 9.9 ml of fresh peripheral blood, provided the PBMCs. Amplified material comprised TCR beta CDR3 regions derived from RNA transcripts. Following a first-round RT-PCR that used HTBI primers, a second-round multiplex PCR was carried out. Using its own MiXCR run on the multiplex PCR reads, TCRdb lists one record per CDR3 protein. The sample has around 600,000 distinct CDR3 sequences, about 38% seen once. This entry belongs to a study of Graves' ophthalmopathy and Graves' hyperthyroidism. General study findings and limits: In blood, most expanded thyroid clonotypes above 0.001 frequency were also detected. Ophthalmopathy progression was predicted with 55% to 71% sensitivity and approximately 72% specificity.

The CDR3 is made up of 16 amino acids. Germline loops: CDR1 ENHRY, CDR2 SYGVKD. The rearrangement links TRBV10-3 to TRBJ1-4; the D gene is possibly TRBD1 (5 bases). This TCR came from an adult man with Graves' ophthalmopathy. Sequenced material: peripheral blood. The CDR3 region is CASSYSGQPINEKLFF. The CDR3 DNA follows: TGTGCCAGCAGTTACTCGGGGCAGCCGATTAATGAAAAACTGTTTTTT.